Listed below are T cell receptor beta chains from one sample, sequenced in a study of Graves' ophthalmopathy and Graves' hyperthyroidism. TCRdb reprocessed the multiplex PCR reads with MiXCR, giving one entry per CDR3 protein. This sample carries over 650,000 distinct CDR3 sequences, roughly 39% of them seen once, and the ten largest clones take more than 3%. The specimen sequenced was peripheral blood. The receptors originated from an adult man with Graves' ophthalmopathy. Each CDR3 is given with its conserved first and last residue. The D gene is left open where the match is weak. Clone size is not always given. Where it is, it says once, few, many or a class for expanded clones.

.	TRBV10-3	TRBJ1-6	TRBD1	TGTGCCATCAGTGGTGGGGGACAGGGGGATTCACCCCTCCACTTT	CAISGGGQGDSPLHF
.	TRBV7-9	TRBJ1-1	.	TGTGCCAGCAGCTTGGACAGAACTAACTCTGAAGCTTTCTTT	CASSLDRTNSEAFF
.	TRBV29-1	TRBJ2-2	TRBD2	TGCAGCGTTGGACTAGCGGGAGGCGCAGAGCTGTTTTTT	CSVGLAGGAELFF
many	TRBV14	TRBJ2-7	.	TGTGCCAGCAGCCCCAGGGGGACTAGTCGGACCTACGAGCAGTACTTC	CASSPRGTSRTYEQYF
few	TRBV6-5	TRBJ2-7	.	TGTGCCAGCCGGTACTCAGGGAAAACTTGGGAGAACTACGAGCAGTACTTC	CASRYSGKTWENYEQYF
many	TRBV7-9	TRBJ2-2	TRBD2	TGTGCCAGCAGCCTCGGAGGGGTCTGGCGGGAGTTTGACACCGGGGAGCTGTTTTTT	CASSLGGVWREFDTGELFF
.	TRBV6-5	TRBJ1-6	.	TGTGCCAGCAGTTACTCCCTTCGTTCACCCCTCCACTTT	CASSYSLRSPLHF
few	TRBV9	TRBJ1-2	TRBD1	TGTGCCAGCAGCGGCCAAGTAGGACAGGGGGCGAGATATGGCTACACCTTC	CASSGQVGQGARYGYTF
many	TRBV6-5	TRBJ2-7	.	TGTGCCAGCAGTTTCGACAGGGTTCCGGGAGGCGAGCAGTACTTC	CASSFDRVPGGEQYF
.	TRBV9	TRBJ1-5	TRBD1	TGTGCCAGCAGCCCGGGACAGGGGGCGAGTCAGCCCCAGCATTTT	CASSPGQGASQPQHF
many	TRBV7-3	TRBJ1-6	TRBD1	TGTGCCAGCAGCTCGGGACAGAAAAATTCACCCCTCCACTTT	CASSSGQKNSPLHF
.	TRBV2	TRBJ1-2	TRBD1	TGTGCCAGCAGCCCCGACAGGGACTATGTCTACACCTTT	CASSPDRDYVYTF
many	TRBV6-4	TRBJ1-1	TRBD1	TGTGCCAGCAGTGAAGAAGGGGGCTTGACTGAAGCTTTCTTT	CASSEEGGLTEAFF
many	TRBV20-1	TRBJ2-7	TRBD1	TGCAGTGCTTCCAGGACAGGGAATTCCTACGAGCAGTACTTC	CSASRTGNSYEQYF
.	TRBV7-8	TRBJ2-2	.	TGTGCCAGCAGCTTAGATCGGGAAGGGCTCGCCACCGGGGAGCTGTTTTTT	CASSLDREGLATGELFF
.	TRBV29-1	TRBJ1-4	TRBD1	TGCAGCGTTGAAAGGGGACAGGGGGCGCGAGAAAAACTGTTTTTT	CSVERGQGAREKLFF
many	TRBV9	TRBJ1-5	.	TGTGCCAGCGGGGGTCGGGGGTCCAATCAGCCCCAGCATTTT	CASGGRGSNQPQHF
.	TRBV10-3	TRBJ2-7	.	TGTGCCATCAGTGAGTCCCAGACCTACGAGCAGTACTTC	CAISESQTYEQYF
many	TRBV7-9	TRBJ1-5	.	TGTGCCAGCAGCTTAGGCACTACTAGCAATCAGCCCCAGCATTTT	CASSLGTTSNQPQHF
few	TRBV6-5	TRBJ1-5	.	TGTGCCGGGACAACTTCTGTAGGAAGCAATCAGCCCCAGCATTTT	CAGTTSVGSNQPQHF
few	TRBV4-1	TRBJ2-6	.	TGCGCCAGCAGCCAAGATTACTCTGGGGCCAACGTCCTGACTTTC	CASSQDYSGANVLTF
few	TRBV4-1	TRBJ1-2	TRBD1	TGCGCCAGCAGCCATTCCGAGACAGGGGGGAAGGATGGCTACACCTTC	CASSHSETGGKDGYTF
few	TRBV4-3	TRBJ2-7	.	TGCGCCAGCAGCCAAGGACGGACCCACGAGCAGTACTTC	CASSQGRTHEQYF
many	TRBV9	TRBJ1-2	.	TGTGCCAGCAGCGCCCGAGAAGTGGGGCGCTATGGCTACACCTTC	CASSAREVGRYGYTF
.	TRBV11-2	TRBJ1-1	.	TGTGCCAGCAGCACAGTCCCTGGCACTGAAGCTTTCTTT	CASSTVPGTEAFF
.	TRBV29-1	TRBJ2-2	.	TGCAGTGGACTAAGGGACCACACTCGGGAGCTGTTTTTT	CSGLRDHTRELFF
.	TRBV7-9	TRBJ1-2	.	TGTGCCAGCAGCTTCCGTGCGGGGAACTTAGGCTACACCTTC	CASSFRAGNLGYTF
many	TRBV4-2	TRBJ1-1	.	TGTGCCAGCAGCCAAGAACTAGGGTCGGGAGCTTTCTTT	CASSQELGSGAFF
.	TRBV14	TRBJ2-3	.	TGTGCCAGCAGCCGACGGGGGGATACGCAGTATTTT	CASSRRGDTQYF
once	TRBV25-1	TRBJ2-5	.	TGTGCCAGCAGTGAGGGGGGGCTGGGTCAGCCCCAGTACTTC	CASSEGGLGQPQYF
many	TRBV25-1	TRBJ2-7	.	TGTGCCAGCAGGGGGGGAGTCTACGAGCAGTACTTC	CASRGGVYEQYF
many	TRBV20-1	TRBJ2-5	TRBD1	TGCAGTGCTAGAGATCAAAGGGGGCGAGGGGAGACCCAGTACTTC	CSARDQRGRGETQYF
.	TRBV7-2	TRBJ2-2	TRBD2	TGTGCCAGCAGCTTCTTCGGACTAGCGGCGAGCGGCACCGGGGAGCTGTTTTTT	CASSFFGLAASGTGELFF
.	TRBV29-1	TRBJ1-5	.	TGCAGCGTAGGGTTTGATCAGCCCCAGCATTTT	CSVGFDQPQHF
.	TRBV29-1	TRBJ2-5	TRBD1	TGCAGCGGTGCCGGGACAGGGATGGAGACCCAGTACTTC	CSGAGTGMETQYF
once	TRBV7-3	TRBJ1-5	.	TGTGCCGGCAGCTTTTCGTGGGATCAGCCCCAGCATTTT	CAGSFSWDQPQHF
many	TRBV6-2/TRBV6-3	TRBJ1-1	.	TGTGCCAGCAGTATCCGGGAGGCCACTGAAGCTTTCTTT	CASSIREATEAFF
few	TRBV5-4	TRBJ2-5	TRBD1	TGTGCCAGCAGCCAAACTTTAAGACAGGGTCGGCAAGAGACCCAGTACTTC	CASSQTLRQGRQETQYF
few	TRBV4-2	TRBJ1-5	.	TGTGCCAGCAGCAAAGGGATCGAGCTCAGTCAGCCCCAGCATTTT	CASSKGIELSQPQHF
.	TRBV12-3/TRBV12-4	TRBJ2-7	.	TGTGCCAGCACCCACAGGAACCTCGCCTACGAGCAGTACTTC	CASTHRNLAYEQYF
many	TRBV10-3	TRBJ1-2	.	TGTGCCATCAGTGGTCCGGACAGCAACTATGGCTACACCTTC	CAISGPDSNYGYTF
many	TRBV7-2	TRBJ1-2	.	TGTGCCAGCAGCTTAGGGCAAGCCCATGGCTACACCTTC	CASSLGQAHGYTF
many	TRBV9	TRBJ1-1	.	TGTGCCAGCAGCGTTTACCCCGGATGGACTGAAGCTTTCTTT	CASSVYPGWTEAFF
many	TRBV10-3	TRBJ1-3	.	TGTGCCATCAGCGCAGTTGGAAACACCATATATTTT	CAISAVGNTIYF
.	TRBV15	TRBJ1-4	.	TGTGCCACCAGCAGAGTGGCAGGGGATGAAAAACTGTTTTTT	CATSRVAGDEKLFF
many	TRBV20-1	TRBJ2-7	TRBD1	TGCAGTGCTAGAGACAGACAGGGGACCGAGCAGTACTTC	CSARDRQGTEQYF
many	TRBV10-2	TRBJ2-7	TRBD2	TGCGCCAGCAGACGCCTAGCGGAGGGATCCTACGAGCAGTACTTC	CASRRLAEGSYEQYF
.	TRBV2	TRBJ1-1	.	TGTGCCAGCAGCCCGTCCGGGGCGGTTGAAGCTTTCTTT	CASSPSGAVEAFF
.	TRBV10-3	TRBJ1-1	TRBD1	TGTGCCATCAGTGCGACAGGGGGCGCGAACACTGAAGCTTTCTTT	CAISATGGANTEAFF
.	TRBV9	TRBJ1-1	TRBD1	TGTGCCAGCGGCGTAGCCACGGACAGGGGGACTGAAGCTTTCTTT	CASGVATDRGTEAFF
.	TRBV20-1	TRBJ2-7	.	TGCAGTGCTAGAGCCGGGAGAGGGACCGGGGAGCAGTACTTC	CSARAGRGTGEQYF
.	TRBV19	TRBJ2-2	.	TGTGCCAGTAGTGGGGAAACCGGGGAGCTGCTTTTT	CASSGETGELLF
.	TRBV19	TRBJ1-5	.	TGTGCCAGTAGTACGGACGGGACGCCGGTCGGGAATCAGCCCCAGCATTTT	CASSTDGTPVGNQPQHF
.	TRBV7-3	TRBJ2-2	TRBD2	TGTGCCAGCAGCCAGCCCCCGGGGGGCACCGGGGAGCTGTTTTTT	CASSQPPGGTGELFF
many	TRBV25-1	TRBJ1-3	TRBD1	TGTGCCAGCAGTCCGACAGGGAGAGGAAACACCATATATTTT	CASSPTGRGNTIYF
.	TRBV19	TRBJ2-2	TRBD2	TGTGCCAGTAGTAAATCGACGGGAGGTCACACCGGGGAGCTGTTTTTT	CASSKSTGGHTGELFF
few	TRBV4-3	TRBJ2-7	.	TGCGCCAGCAGCCAAGAGTGGGTAAGCTCCTACGAGCAGTACTTC	CASSQEWVSSYEQYF
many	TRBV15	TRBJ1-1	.	TGTGCCACCAGCAGCGAGGGAACTGAAGCTTTCTTT	CATSSEGTEAFF
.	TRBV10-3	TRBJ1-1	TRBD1	TGTGCCATCACACCAGGGGGGGCTGAAGCTTTCTTT	CAITPGGAEAFF
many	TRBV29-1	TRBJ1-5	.	TGCAGCGTTGAAGGGGATGGGGCGCAGCCCCAGCATTTT	CSVEGDGAQPQHF